The present T cell receptor beta chain was sequenced within a study of blood T cells in healthy people across ages. The table lists this clonotype with many counts. A sample-barcoded 5' primer and a J-beta primer mix were used in a second PCR of roughly 7 to 12 cycles. Each CDR3 protein gets one entry after TCRdb re-called the 5' RACE reads with MiXCR. The data contain roughly 1.9 million distinct CDR3 sequences, roughly 43% of them seen just once; the ten biggest clones take up roughly 23%. The CDR3 loop spans 13 amino acids. Germline assignment: CDR1 SEHNR and CDR2 FQNEAQ (reference sequence). Germline trimming cut 5 bases from V and 3 bases from J; bases unmatched to any gene: 3.

The TCR comes from a human donor in good health. The chain is built from TRBV7-9 and TRBJ1-2; 7 positions match TRBD1. Sequencing used blood. CDR3 nucleotides: TGTGCCAGCAGCCGGGACAGACACTATGGCTACACCTTC. Amino acids: CASSRDRHYGYTF.